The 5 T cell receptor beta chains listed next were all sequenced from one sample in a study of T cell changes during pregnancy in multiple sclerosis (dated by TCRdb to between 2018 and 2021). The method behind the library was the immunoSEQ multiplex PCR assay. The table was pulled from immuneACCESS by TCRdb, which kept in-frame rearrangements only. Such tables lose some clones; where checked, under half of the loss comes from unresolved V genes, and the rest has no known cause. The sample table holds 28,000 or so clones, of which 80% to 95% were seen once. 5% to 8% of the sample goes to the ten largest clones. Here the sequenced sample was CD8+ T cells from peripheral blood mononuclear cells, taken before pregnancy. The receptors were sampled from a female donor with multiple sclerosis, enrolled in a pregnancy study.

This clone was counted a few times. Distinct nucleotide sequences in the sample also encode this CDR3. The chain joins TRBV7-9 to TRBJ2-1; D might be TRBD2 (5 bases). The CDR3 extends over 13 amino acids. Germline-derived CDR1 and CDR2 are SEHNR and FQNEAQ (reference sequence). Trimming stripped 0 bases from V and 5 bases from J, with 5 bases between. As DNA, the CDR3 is TGTGCCAGCAGCTTAGCGGGAGACAATGAGCAGTTCTTC. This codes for CASSLAGDNEQFF.

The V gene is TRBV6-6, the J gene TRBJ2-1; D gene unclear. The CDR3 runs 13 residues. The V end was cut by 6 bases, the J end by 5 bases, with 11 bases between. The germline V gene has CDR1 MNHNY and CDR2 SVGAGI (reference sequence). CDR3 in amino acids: CASSPNENNEQFF. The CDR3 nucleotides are TGTGCCAGCAGCCCTAATGAAAACAATGAGCAGTTCTTC.

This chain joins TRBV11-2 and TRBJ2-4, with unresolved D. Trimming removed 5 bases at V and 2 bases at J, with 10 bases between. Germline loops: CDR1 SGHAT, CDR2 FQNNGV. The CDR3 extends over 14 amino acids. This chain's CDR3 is CASSPVLSKNIQYF. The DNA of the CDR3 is TGTGCCAGCAGCCCTGTCCTTTCCAAAAACATTCAGTACTTC.

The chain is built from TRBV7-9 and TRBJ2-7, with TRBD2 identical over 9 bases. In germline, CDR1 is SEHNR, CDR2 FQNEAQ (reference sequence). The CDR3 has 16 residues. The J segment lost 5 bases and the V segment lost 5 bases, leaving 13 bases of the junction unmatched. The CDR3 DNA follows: TGTGCCAGCAGCCCGTTTCTGCGGGAGGGCCTAAACGAGCAGTACTTC. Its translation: CASSPFLREGLNEQYF.

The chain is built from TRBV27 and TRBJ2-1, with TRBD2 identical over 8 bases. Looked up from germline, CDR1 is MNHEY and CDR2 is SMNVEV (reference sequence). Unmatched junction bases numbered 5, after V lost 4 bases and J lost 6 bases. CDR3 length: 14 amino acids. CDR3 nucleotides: TGTGCCAGCAGTTACCAAGCGGGAGTCAATGAGCAGTTCTTC. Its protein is CASSYQAGVNEQFF.